These 27 T cell receptor beta chains originate from one sample sequenced in a study of cytomegalovirus exposure and HLA in healthy donors. The PCR ran on 60 Vbeta and 13 Jbeta primers. This table comes from immunoSEQ multiplex PCR, and its TCRdb copy is limited to in-frame clones, with some not included. The sample shows about 94,000 clones, 81% of them seen only once. Sequenced material: PBMCs. Receptor source: a human donor in good health.

This sequence joins TRBV7-2 and TRBJ2-3; 10 bases are shared with TRBD1. Germline V gene lookup returns CDR1 SGHTA and CDR2 FQGNSA. The CDR3 contains 16 residues. The V and J ends lost 5 bases and 4 bases, in that order; junction bases with no gene match: 9. The CDR3 DNA reads as TGTGCCAGCAGCCCCACCGGGACAGGGGCCGCAGATACGCAGTATTTT. This codes for CASSPTGTGAADTQYF. Based on the CDR3 plus reference TRBV7-2 and TRBJ2-3, the full variable domain is GAGVSQSPSNKVTEKGKDVELRCDPISGHTALYWYRQSLGQGLEFLIYFQGNSAPDKSGLPSDRFSAERTGGSVSTLTIQRTQQEDSAVYLCASSPTGTGAADTQYFGPGTRLTVL.

This clone turned up a few times. The chain couples TRBV6-1 to TRBJ1-1, with no clear D. Germline V gene data show CDR1 as MNHNS and CDR2 as SASEGT. V gave up 2 bases and J gave up 7 bases, with 11 bases separating them. CDR3 length equals 13 residues. In nucleotides, the CDR3 is TGTGCCAGCAGTGAAAGCCTAGGTATTGAAGCTTTCTTT. Encoded protein: CASSESLGIEAFF.

A few counts support this clone. This rearrangement joins TRBV5-1 to TRBJ1-4; no definite D call. The CDR3 extends over 14 amino acids. Germline values: CDR1 SGHRS, CDR2 YFSETQ. V was cut by 0 bases and J by 3 bases, with 6 bases left in between. The CDR3 reads CASSLAGPNEKLFF. In nucleotides, the CDR3 is TGCGCCAGCAGCTTGGCGGGTCCTAATGAAAAACTGTTTTTT.

The chain joins TRBV6-5 to TRBJ2-7, with 9 nucleotides matching TRBD1. V lost 0 bases, J lost 4 bases, and 7 bases stayed unmatched. Germline V gives CDR1 MNHEY, CDR2 SVGAGI. CDR3 length: 16 residues. CDR3 protein: CASSYSAPGQGYEQYF. CDR3 bases: TGTGCCAGCAGTTACTCGGCACCGGGACAGGGTTACGAGCAGTACTTC.

V is TRBV6-5 and J is TRBJ2-5; 9 bases match TRBD1. The V segment lost 5 bases and the J segment 6 bases; nucleotides outside the gene matches: 10. Germline values: CDR1 MNHEY, CDR2 SVGAGI. This CDR3 has 15 residues. CDR3 nucleotides: TGTGCCAGCAGTGGACAGGGGTCCCAAGCAAAGACCCAGTACTTC. Its translation is CASSGQGSQAKTQYF.

This clone was detected a few times. The chain has TRBV30 and TRBJ1-6; 9 positions match TRBD1. Trimming took 8 bases from V and 7 from J; bases not matched to a gene: 9. CDR1 is GTSNPN and CDR2 is SVGIG in the germline V gene (reference sequence). The CDR3 has 14 residues. In DNA, the CDR3 is TGTGCCAGGCAACAGGGGGCGGTGAATTCACCCCTCCACTTT. This translates into CARQQGAVNSPLHF.

The chain carries TRBV5-1 and TRBJ2-6; D may be TRBD2 (6 bases). Germline CDR1 SGHRS, CDR2 YFSETQ. CDR3 size: 17 residues. Trimming took off 6 bases at V and 0 bases at J, with 16 bases between the two ends. CDR3 in amino acids: CASIRGTDSSGANVLTF. The DNA of the CDR3 is TGCGCCAGCATCCGCGGGACGGACTCCTCTGGGGCCAACGTCCTGACTTTC.

The rearrangement uses TRBV5-6 and TRBJ2-5; no clear D gene. The V gene's germline CDR1 is SGHDT and CDR2 YYEEEE. This CDR3 comprises 15 residues. V was cut by 1 base and J by 2 bases, with 12 bases left in between. The CDR3 DNA reads as TGTGCCAGCAGCTTGCAGGCCGCGTGGCAAGAGACCCAGTACTTC. It encodes CASSLQAAWQETQYF.

The rearrangement joins TRBV18 to TRBJ2-1; possibly TRBD2 for D (7 bases). The length of the CDR3 is 15 residues. Germline V CDR1 and CDR2: KGHSH, LQKENI. Trimming took off 6 bases at V and 5 bases at J, with 17 bases between the two ends. CDR3 sequence reads: CASSPVGGAHNEQFF. The CDR3 DNA reads TGTGCCAGCTCTCCCGTGGGGGGGGCCCACAATGAGCAGTTCTTC.

The rearrangement joins TRBV6-6 to TRBJ2-3, with 9 positions matching TRBD2. Germline-derived CDR1 and CDR2 are MNHNY and SVGAGI (reference sequence). This CDR3 region has 12 residues. Unmatched junction bases numbered 8, after V lost 11 bases and J lost 8 bases. Here the CDR3 reads CAGSGSWGTQYF. In DNA form, the CDR3 reads TGTGCCGGTAGCGGGAGCTGGGGTACGCAGTATTTT.

This clone was found once. The chain joins TRBV5-1 to TRBJ2-2; 12 nucleotides align to TRBD2. The CDR3 totals 19 residues. V shed 0 bases and J 0 bases; nucleotides not matched to a gene: 6. The germline V gene has CDR1 SGHRS and CDR2 YFSETQ. DNA of the CDR3: TGCGCCAGCAGCTTGGCTGTACTAGCGGGGGGCGCGAACACCGGGGAGCTGTTTTTT. This translates into CASSLAVLAGGANTGELFF.

The chain uses TRBV19 and TRBJ1-4, with a tentative D call TRBD1 (5 bases). Germline CDR1 and CDR2: LNHDA and SQIVND (reference sequence). This CDR3 is 13 amino acids long. V was cut by 6 bases and J by 8 bases, with 13 bases left in between. CDR3 region: CASSLGQGEKLFF. CDR3 in DNA: TGTGCCAGTAGCCTCGGACAAGGGGAAAAACTGTTTTTT.

This chain uses TRBV2 with TRBJ2-1, with 12 bases lining up with TRBD1. The length of the CDR3 is 15 residues. V was pared by 6 bases and J by 7 bases, with 7 bases of the junction left unmatched. The germline V gene has CDR1 SNHLY and CDR2 FYNNEI. CDR3 bases: TGTGCCAGCAGCCTGGGACAGGGGGCCGTAAATGAGCAGTTCTTC. Amino acids: CASSLGQGAVNEQFF.

The gene calls are TRBV9 and TRBJ2-3; 10 bases agree with TRBD2. Trimming at V came to 2 bases and at J to 4 bases, leaving 7 bases not matched to a gene. Germline loops: CDR1 SGDLS, CDR2 YYNGEE. This CDR3 spans 16 amino acids. CDR3 coding DNA: TGTGCCAGCAGCGTCCCTAGAGCGGGGGGGGCAGATACGCAGTATTTT. Translated, it gives CASSVPRAGGADTQYF.

The chain uses TRBV5-1 and TRBJ2-2; TRBD1 agrees at 7 bases. CDR3 length equals 14 residues. Trimming at V came to 4 bases and at J to 5 bases, leaving 5 bases not matched to a gene. Germline CDR1 SGHRS, CDR2 YFSETQ. In nucleotides, the CDR3 is TGCGCCAGCAGCCCGGGACAGAGTACCGGGGAGCTGTTTTTT. Translated, it gives CASSPGQSTGELFF.

Here the CDR3 DNA reads TGTGCCAGTAGCACCACAGGGGGCGCGGAGACCCAGTACTTC. It yields the protein CASSTTGGAETQYF. The J gene is TRBJ2-5, the V gene TRBV19, with 9 bases lining up with TRBD1. V gave up 6 bases and J gave up 5 bases; unmatched junction bases: 7. The CDR3 spans 14 residues. The germline V gene encodes CDR1 LNHDA and CDR2 SQIVND (reference sequence).

The CDR3 DNA sequence: TGTGCCTGGAGTGTAAACGGGGGGAAGCAGTACTTC. Its translation is CAWSVNGGKQYF. The chain employs TRBV30 and TRBJ2-7, with 7 positions matching TRBD2. The junction had 4 bases not matched to a gene; V was cut back by 0 bases and J by 8 bases. There are 12 residues in the CDR3. CDR1 and CDR2 from the germline V gene are GTSNPN and SVGIG (reference sequence).

The rearrangement links TRBV4-2 to TRBJ2-1, with 7 bases fitting TRBD2. With V trimmed by 1 base and J by 4 bases, 7 bases remained unmatched. This CDR3 contains 16 residues. Germline V gives CDR1 LGHNA, CDR2 YNFKEQ. In nucleotides, the CDR3 is TGTGCCAGCAGCCAAGGGGGAGGGACCATTTACAATGAGCAGTTCTTC. Amino acids: CASSQGGGTIYNEQFF.

This clone was observed a few times. V gene TRBV7-2 combines with J gene TRBJ2-5, with TRBD1 as a possible D gene (6 bases). Germline V CDR1 and CDR2: SGHTA, FQGNSA. Trimming removed 1 base from V and 9 bases from J, with 15 bases in between. This CDR3 region has 14 residues. The CDR3 protein is CASSLERGMKPQYF. CDR3 in DNA: TGTGCCAGCAGCTTAGAAAGGGGGATGAAGCCCCAGTACTTC.

The chain combines TRBV5-1 with TRBJ2-3; 10 bases agree with TRBD1. V trimming: 1 base; J trimming: 1 base; junction bases outside the gene matches: 3. Germline V gives CDR1 SGHRS, CDR2 YFSETQ. The CDR3 totals 16 residues. The CDR3 coding sequence is TGCGCCAGCAGCTTGCAGGGGACAGGGGGCACAGATACGCAGTATTTT. This translates into CASSLQGTGGTDTQYF.

The chain joins TRBV7-2 to TRBJ1-1, with D possibly being TRBD1 (5 bases). The CDR3 consists of 16 residues. Trimming stripped 2 bases from V and 4 bases from J, with 17 bases between. CDR1 and CDR2 from the germline V gene are SGHTA and FQGNSA. CDR3 residues: CASSLSDSIPVTEAFF. In DNA, the CDR3 is TGTGCCAGCAGCTTATCCGACAGTATCCCGGTCACTGAAGCTTTCTTT.

The rearrangement links TRBV6-5 to TRBJ2-1; 7 positions match TRBD2. The CDR3 totals 16 residues. The germline CDR1 and CDR2 sequences are MNHEY and SVGAGI. With V trimmed by 4 bases and J by 3 bases, 9 bases remained unmatched. CDR3 coding DNA: TGTGCCAGCAGTTCTTTGACTAGCAGAAGCTACAATGAGCAGTTCTTC. Amino acids: CASSSLTSRSYNEQFF.

This clone was recorded once. CDR3 sequence (DNA): TGTGCCAGCAGCTTCCAGGGTGCCGAGCAGTACTTC. It is translated as CASSFQGAEQYF. The chain links TRBV7-9 to TRBJ2-7, with TRBD1 as a possible D gene (5 bases). The germline gives CDR1 SEHNR, CDR2 FQNEAQ (reference sequence). There are 12 residues in the CDR3. V was cut by 3 bases and J by 6 bases, with 9 bases left in between.

The rearrangement links TRBV7-9 to TRBJ2-7, with D tentatively TRBD1 (5 bases). The V gene lost 5 bases and the J gene lost 4 bases, with 9 bases spanning the gap. The CDR3 spans 12 residues. Germline assignment: CDR1 SEHNR and CDR2 FQNEAQ (reference sequence). The CDR3 bases are TGTGCCAGCAGCCCAGGGATTTACGAGCAGTACTTC. Its protein product is CASSPGIYEQYF. Full variable domain (missing parts from reference TRBV7-9 and TRBJ2-7): DTGVSQNPRHKITKRGQNVTFRCDPISEHNRLYWYRQTLGQGPEFLTYFQNEAQLEKSRLLSDRFSAERPKGSFSTLEIQRTEQGDSAMYLCASSPGIYEQYFGPGTRLTVT.

The chain links TRBV5-7 to TRBJ2-5; D call uncertain. TRBV5-7 is reported as an ORF; its role is uncertain. The CDR3 covers 15 residues. Trimming took 4 bases from V and 2 from J, leaving 15 bases between them. CDR3 sequence (DNA): TGTGCCAGCAGCCCCGGAGAGAGAAATCAAGAGACCCAGTACTTC. Encoded protein: CASSPGERNQETQYF.

The V and J genes are TRBV19 and TRBJ2-1; tentative D call: TRBD2 (6 bases). Per germline, CDR1 LNHDA and CDR2 SQIVND (reference sequence). V shed 6 bases and J shed 7 bases, with 16 bases lying between them. This CDR3 spans 14 amino acids. This CDR3 reads CASRAPGRENEQFF. The CDR3 coding sequence is TGTGCCAGTAGAGCGCCGGGACGGGAGAATGAGCAGTTCTTC.

This clone was found a few times. The V and J genes are TRBV4-2 and TRBJ2-6, with 10 bases lining up with TRBD1. The CDR3 consists of 17 residues. With V trimmed by 3 bases and J by 4 bases, 6 bases remained unmatched. Germline V gene sequence: CDR1 LGHNA, CDR2 YNFKEQ. DNA of the CDR3: TGTGCCAGCAGCCATGGGGGGACAGGGGTCGGGGCCAACGTCCTGACTTTC. Translated, it gives CASSHGGTGVGANVLTF.